These 30 T cell receptor beta chains were sequenced from one sample in a study of blood T cell repertoires in COVID-19. The repertoire was sequenced with immunoSEQ multiplex PCR; TCRdb's copy has only in-frame clones and lacks some. The sample includes around 390,000 clones, around nine tenths of them seen just once. The sample comprised PBMCs or T cells enriched from blood (not recorded which). Receptors originate from a woman between 50 and 59 years old who had recovered from COVID-19.

As to this clone: At the DNA level, this CDR3 is encoded by other sequences in the same sample as well. V usage is TRBV19 and J usage is TRBJ2-3, with D unresolved. The V and J ends lost 5 bases and 3 bases respectively, with 6 bases between them. The CDR3 spans 12 residues. Germline-derived CDR1 and CDR2 are LNHDA and SQIVND (reference sequence). The DNA for the CDR3 is TGTGCCAGTAGTCCGCAGACAGATACGCAGTATTTT. Translation gives CASSPQTDTQYF.

This sequence joins TRBV18 and TRBJ1-3; no clear D. The CDR3 is 15 amino acids. Germline loops: CDR1 KGHSH, CDR2 LQKENI. V gave up 2 bases and J gave up 0 bases, with 8 bases separating them. The CDR3 bases are TGTGCCAGCTCACCAGCGAGTCTCTCTGGAAACACCATATATTTT. Translation gives CASSPASLSGNTIYF.

The chain carries TRBV27 and TRBJ1-2, with D possibly matching TRBD1 (6 bases). Germline CDR1 is MNHEY and CDR2 is SMNVEV (reference sequence). The CDR3 consists of 15 residues. Trimming removed 8 bases at V and 3 bases at J, with 19 bases between. The CDR3 protein is CASRADRTADYGYTF. The CDR3 DNA follows: TGTGCCAGCCGAGCCGACCGGACAGCCGACTATGGCTACACCTTC.

V usage is TRBV30 and J usage is TRBJ2-1; no clear D gene. The CDR3 runs to 12 residues. CDR1 and CDR2 (germline): GTSNPN, SVGIG (reference sequence). The germline V and J ends were trimmed by 5 bases and 7 bases, with 12 bases remaining between them. CDR3 bases: TGTGCCTGGGAGACACCTTCTAATGAGCAGTTCTTC. This sequence encodes CAWETPSNEQFF.

The chain is built from TRBV5-1 and TRBJ2-5; 8 nucleotides agree with TRBD1. The CDR3 covers 15 residues. The germline V gene has CDR1 SGHRS and CDR2 YFSETQ. The junction had 5 bases not matched to a gene; V was cut back by 0 bases and J by 4 bases. The CDR3 reads CASSLGTGRRETQYF. The CDR3 nucleotides read TGCGCCAGCAGCTTGGGGACAGGGAGGAGAGAGACCCAGTACTTC.

This clone has a single count. This CDR3 reads CASSDSMNTEAFF. The CDR3 DNA sequence: TGTGCCAGCAGTGACAGCATGAACACTGAAGCTTTCTTT. The genes are TRBV6-4 and TRBJ1-1; D unclear. Trimming removed 2 bases at V and 0 bases at J, with 4 bases between. Germline CDR1 is MRHNA and CDR2 is SNTAGT. CDR3 size: 13 residues.

As concerns this clone: One junction end disagrees with the germline gene, perhaps due to a read error. This chain's CDR3 is CASSYSDRSRYSNQPQHF. The CDR3 DNA follows: TGTGCTAGCAGTTATTCGGACAGGAGTAGATATAGCAATCAGCCCCAGCATTTT. V and J are TRBV7-7 and TRBJ1-5; 7 bases are shared with TRBD1. Germline V gene lookup returns CDR1 SSHAT and CDR2 FNYEAQ (reference sequence). The CDR3 has 18 amino acids. Complete variable domain (other parts from reference TRBV7-7 and TRBJ1-5): GAGVSQSPRYKVTKRGQDVTLRCDPISSHATLYWYQQALGQGPEFLTYFNYEAQPDKSGLPSDRFSAERPEGSISTLTIQRTEQRDSAMYRCASSYSDRSRYSNQPQHFGDGTRLSIL.

This chain links TRBV7-2 with TRBJ2-3; TRBD2 matches at 9 bases. J lost 2 bases, V lost 4 bases, and 4 bases had no gene match. The CDR3 contains 15 residues. In germline, CDR1 is SGHTA, CDR2 FQGNSA. The CDR3 sequence is CASSSLAGTTDTQYF. CDR3 bases: TGTGCCAGCAGCTCTCTAGCGGGGACCACAGATACGCAGTATTTT.

The V and J genes are TRBV27 and TRBJ2-2; D is unclear. Germline loops: CDR1 MNHEY, CDR2 SMNVEV (reference sequence). The CDR3 is made up of 10 amino acids. Trimming removed 8 bases at V and 7 bases at J, with 5 bases between. The DNA of the CDR3 is TGTGCCAGCGGGCACGGGGAGCTGTTTTTT. Residues: CASGHGELFF.

The chain recombines TRBV2 with TRBJ1-5; 7 bases are a match to TRBD1. This CDR3 is built from 14 residues. The ends lost 8 bases at V and 4 bases at J; junction bases unmatched: 8. Germline V CDR1 and CDR2: SNHLY, FYNNEI. In DNA, the CDR3 is TGTGCCAGCTCGGCGGGGACAGATAATCAGCCCCAGCATTTT. This gives the protein CASSAGTDNQPQHF.

J is TRBJ2-1 and V is TRBV18; 10 bases agree with TRBD2. Germline V gene data show CDR1 as KGHSH and CDR2 as LQKENI. V shed 2 bases and J 10 bases; nucleotides not matched to a gene: 8. The CDR3 runs to 15 residues. DNA of the CDR3: TGTGCCAGCTCACCAATAAGCGGGGGGGCAGGGGAGCAGTTCTTC. It encodes CASSPISGGAGEQFF.

This clone was recorded a few times. The chain links TRBV27 to TRBJ1-1; TRBD1 matches at 8 bases. The ends lost 2 bases at V and 11 bases at J; junction bases unmatched: 7. CDR1 is MNHEY and CDR2 is SMNVEV in the germline V gene (reference sequence). The CDR3 spans 13 residues. For the CDR3, the DNA is TGTGCCAGCAGTTTACGAGGACAGGGAATCGCTTTCTTT. Protein sequence: CASSLRGQGIAFF.

V is TRBV30 and J is TRBJ2-3; TRBD2 matches 10 bases. Per the germline V gene, CDR1 is GTSNPN and CDR2 is SVGIG (reference sequence). With 0 bases clipped from V and 0 bases from J, the junction kept 6 bases outside the gene matches. This CDR3 comprises 17 residues. In DNA, the CDR3 is TGTGCCTGGAGTGTCACTAGCGGGGTTTCTAGCACAGATACGCAGTATTTT. Amino acid sequence: CAWSVTSGVSSTDTQYF. Drawing the rest from reference TRBV30 and TRBJ2-3, the complete variable domain is SQTIHQWPATLVQPVGSPLSLECTVEGTSNPNLYWYRQAAGRGLQLLFYSVGIGQISSEVPQNLSASRPQDRQFILSSKKLLLSDSGFYLCAWSVTSGVSSTDTQYFGPGTRLTVL.

V usage is TRBV7-8 and J usage is TRBJ1-5; 8 bases agree with TRBD1. The germline V gene encodes CDR1 SGHVS and CDR2 FQNEAQ. This CDR3 has 15 amino acids. Trimming took 5 bases from V and 7 from J; bases not matched to a gene: 10. The CDR3 spells CASSQDRGVSQPQHF. The CDR3, as DNA: TGTGCCAGCAGCCAAGACAGGGGAGTCAGCCAGCCCCAGCATTTT.

In its sample, this clone was seen once. The CDR3 nucleotides read TGTGCCAGCAGTTGGGCGGGGGATAATTCACCCCTCCACTTT. It translates to CASSWAGDNSPLHF. The chain couples TRBV27 to TRBJ1-6, with TRBD1 as a possible D gene (5 bases). Looked up from germline, CDR1 is MNHEY and CDR2 is SMNVEV (reference sequence). The CDR3 has 14 residues. V was clipped by 4 bases and J by 5 bases, with 9 bases between them.

The chain combines TRBV18 with TRBJ1-1; maybe TRBD1 (6 bases). V was cut by 5 bases and J by 1 base, with 11 bases left in between. There are 14 residues in the CDR3. Per the germline V gene, CDR1 is KGHSH and CDR2 is LQKENI. As DNA, the CDR3 is TGTGCCAGCTCAAGGGGGACCAAGAACACTGAAGCTTTCTTT. Protein: CASSRGTKNTEAFF.

The chain combines TRBV3-1 (or the pseudogene TRBV3-2) with TRBJ2-5, with no clear D. The CDR3 runs to 15 residues. CDR1 and CDR2 from the germline V gene are LGHDT and YNNKEL (reference sequence). The V gene lost 1 base and the J gene lost 6 bases, with 15 bases spanning the gap. The CDR3 DNA reads TGTGCCAGCAGCCAAGCTTTAGGAGAATTCCAGACCCAGTACTTC. Protein: CASSQALGEFQTQYF.

The J gene is TRBJ1-3, the V gene TRBV5-1; 9 bases line up with TRBD1. J gave up 8 bases and V 0 bases, and 6 bases lay outside the gene matches. This CDR3 is 15 amino acids long. The germline gives CDR1 SGHRS, CDR2 YFSETQ. CDR3 residues: CASSLGDRAWDTIYF. CDR3 in DNA: TGCGCCAGCAGCTTGGGGGACAGGGCGTGGGACACCATATATTTT. Based on the CDR3 plus reference TRBV5-1 and TRBJ1-3, the full variable domain is KAGVTQTPRYLIKTRGQQVTLSCSPISGHRSVSWYQQTPGQGLQFLFEYFSETQRNKGNFPGRFSGRQFSNSRSEMNVSTLELGDSALYLCASSLGDRAWDTIYFGEGSWLTVV.

This clone occurred a few times. The V gene is TRBV4-1, the J gene TRBJ1-5; TRBD1 might be the D (6 bases). Deletions cut 0 bases from V and 5 bases from J, with 14 bases between. Looked up from germline, CDR1 is MGHRA and CDR2 is YSYEKL. CDR3 length: 16 amino acids. CDR3 amino acids: CASSQDAGAVHQPQHF. The DNA of the CDR3 is TGCGCCAGCAGCCAAGATGCAGGGGCAGTCCATCAGCCCCAGCATTTT.

The chain links TRBV27 to TRBJ2-2; D uncertain. V gave up 3 bases and J gave up 2 bases, with 7 bases separating them. Germline V gene sequence: CDR1 MNHEY, CDR2 SMNVEV (reference sequence). This CDR3 is built from 14 residues. CDR3 residues: CASSFTYNTGELFF. The CDR3 region has the DNA TGTGCCAGCAGTTTCACTTATAACACCGGGGAGCTGTTTTTT.

This chain uses TRBV29-1 with TRBJ1-2; perhaps TRBD1 as D (6 bases). Trimming removed 1 base from V and 8 bases from J, with 17 bases in between. Germline CDR1 is SQVTM and CDR2 is ANQGSEA. The CDR3 has 14 amino acids. The CDR3 DNA is TGCAGCGTTGAAGGTGACGGGGGGCTGGGAGGCTACACCTTC. It yields the protein CSVEGDGGLGGYTF.

This chain links TRBV19 with TRBJ2-7, with a possible D match to TRBD2 (5 bases). In germline, CDR1 is LNHDA, CDR2 SQIVND (reference sequence). Trimming removed 5 bases at V and 6 bases at J, with 20 bases between. The CDR3 runs to 15 residues. In nucleotides, the CDR3 is TGTGCCAGTAGTTCTCGTCCGGGGTTAGTCGGCGAGCAGTACTTC. Protein sequence: CASSSRPGLVGEQYF.

The table lists this clone with a few counts. The chain recombines TRBV30 with TRBJ1-2, with D possibly TRBD1 on 5 matching bases. The CDR3 covers 13 residues. Trimming shortened V by 0 bases and J by 6 bases, and 11 bases separated the two germline ends. The germline V gene has CDR1 GTSNPN and CDR2 SVGIG (reference sequence). In DNA, the CDR3 is TGTGCCTGGAGTGTCAAGGCAGGGCATGGCTACACCTTC. It codes for CAWSVKAGHGYTF.

The chain is built from TRBV29-1 and TRBJ1-1; 11 positions match TRBD1. V shed 7 bases and J 6 bases; nucleotides not matched to a gene: 4. From germline, CDR1 is SQVTM and CDR2 ANQGSEA. The CDR3 has 12 amino acids. The CDR3 nucleotides are TGCAGCGGTGGACAGGGGGCGGCTGAAGCTTTCTTT. It codes for CSGGQGAAEAFF.

The genes are TRBV11-1 and TRBJ1-1; tentative D call: TRBD1 (5 bases). Germline CDR1 is SGHAT and CDR2 is FQDESV (reference sequence). The CDR3 is made up of 16 amino acids. V was trimmed by 5 bases and J by 1 base, leaving 17 bases between them. The CDR3 coding sequence is TGTGCCAGCAGCCCGGCGGGACGGACACCGAACACTGAAGCTTTCTTT. This encodes CASSPAGRTPNTEAFF.

This clone was seen only a few times. The CDR3 DNA reads as TGCGCCAGCAGCCAAGTTACCAAGCAGGCTGGAAACACCATATATTTT. This translates into CASSQVTKQAGNTIYF. The gene calls are TRBV4-1 and TRBJ1-3; D is uncertain. CDR3 length equals 16 residues. Germline V CDR1 and CDR2: MGHRA, YSYEKL. V lost 1 base and J lost 2, with 12 bases in between.

This clone came up once. The chain recombines TRBV3-1 (or the pseudogene TRBV3-2) with TRBJ2-1; 7 bases are a match to TRBD1. Germline V gives CDR1 LGHDT, CDR2 YNNKEL (reference sequence). V was clipped by 1 base and J by 4 bases; unmatched bases: 7. CDR3 length: 16 amino acids. CDR3 residues: CASSQVGQGVYNEQFF. The CDR3 DNA reads as TGTGCCAGCAGCCAAGTAGGGCAGGGGGTTTACAATGAGCAGTTCTTC.

The chain links TRBV18 to TRBJ2-5; perhaps TRBD1 as D (5 bases). This CDR3 has 13 amino acids. V lost 3 bases to trimming and J lost 1 base, with 6 bases between them. CDR1 and CDR2 (germline): KGHSH, LQKENI. The CDR3 coding sequence is TGTGCCAGCTCACCCACAGGCCAAGAGACCCAGTACTTC. This codes for CASSPTGQETQYF.

CDR3 amino acids: CASSLAGGPYNEQFF. The CDR3 DNA sequence: TGTGCCAGTAGTCTCGCGGGGGGGCCCTACAATGAGCAGTTCTTC. This chain uses TRBV19 with TRBJ2-1, with 9 bases lining up with TRBD2. The CDR3 runs 15 residues. With V trimmed by 5 bases and J by 2 bases, 4 bases remained unmatched. From germline, CDR1 is LNHDA and CDR2 SQIVND (reference sequence). The whole variable domain, remainder taken from reference TRBV19 and TRBJ2-1, is DGGITQSPKYLFRKEGQNVTLSCEQNLNHDAMYWYRQDPGQGLRLIYYSQIVNDFQKGDIAEGYSVSREKKESFPLTVTSAQKNPTAFYLCASSLAGGPYNEQFFGPGTRLTVL.

The J gene is TRBJ1-1, the V gene TRBV7-9; TRBD1 matches 7 bases. V shed 3 bases, J shed 0 bases, and the junction held 4 bases outside the gene matches. CDR3 size: 15 residues. Per germline, CDR1 SEHNR and CDR2 FQNEAQ (reference sequence). CDR3 sequence (DNA): TGTGCCAGCAGCTTTAGGGACAGCCTGAACACTGAAGCTTTCTTT. Its protein is CASSFRDSLNTEAFF.